A selection of T cell receptor beta chains follows, all from one sample in a study of T cells in Graves' hyperthyroidism and ophthalmopathy. TCRdb ran MiXCR on the multiplex PCR reads and lists one entry per CDR3 protein. The table has more than 500,000 distinct CDR3 sequences, about 15% seen once. The sample was blood. Source of these receptors: a woman aged 30 to 39 with Graves' ophthalmopathy. CDR3s include the opening cysteine and the closing phenylalanine or tryptophan. Each record gives: J gene, clone size, V gene, D gene, CDR3 protein, CDR3 DNA. A D gene is named only where the DNA matches it firmly. Clone size is shown for a subset of rows, as once, few, many or a class of expanded clone.

J gene: TRBJ2-5; clone size: .; V gene: TRBV28; D gene: .; CDR3 protein: CASYDSSTRETQYF; CDR3 DNA: TGTGCCAGTTATGACAGTTCAACGAGGGAGACCCAGTACTTC
J gene: TRBJ2-2; clone size: few; V gene: TRBV5-8; D gene: .; CDR3 protein: CASSLTRVSSTGELFF; CDR3 DNA: TGTGCCAGCAGCTTGACCCGGGTCTCCTCCACCGGGGAGCTGTTTTTT
J gene: TRBJ2-7; clone size: few; V gene: TRBV7-9; D gene: .; CDR3 protein: CASSSPGQIGYEQYF; CDR3 DNA: TGTGCCAGCAGCTCCCCCGGGCAGATCGGCTACGAGCAGTACTTC
J gene: TRBJ1-5; clone size: .; V gene: TRBV2; D gene: .; CDR3 protein: CASSESADSNQPQHF; CDR3 DNA: TGTGCCAGCAGTGAATCGGCAGATAGCAATCAGCCCCAGCATTTT
J gene: TRBJ1-5; clone size: .; V gene: TRBV6-2/TRBV6-3; D gene: .; CDR3 protein: CASSYSAAGYGQPQHF; CDR3 DNA: TGTGCCAGCAGTTACTCGGCGGCAGGGTATGGTCAGCCCCAGCATTTT
J gene: TRBJ2-1; clone size: many; V gene: TRBV19; D gene: .; CDR3 protein: CASSMAGGWSDEQFF; CDR3 DNA: TGTGCCAGTAGTATGGCCGGAGGTTGGTCGGATGAGCAGTTCTTC
J gene: TRBJ1-5; clone size: many; V gene: TRBV24-1; D gene: .; CDR3 protein: CATSDLLRGSNQPQHF; CDR3 DNA: TGTGCCACCAGTGATTTGCTCCGTGGGAGCAATCAGCCCCAGCATTTT
J gene: TRBJ2-7; clone size: once; V gene: TRBV5-1; D gene: TRBD2; CDR3 protein: CASSLLEASGYEQYF; CDR3 DNA: TGCGCCAGCAGCTTGCTTGAGGCTAGCGGCTACGAGCAGTACTTC
J gene: TRBJ2-1; clone size: few; V gene: TRBV14; D gene: TRBD2; CDR3 protein: CASSFGTSLGEQFF; CDR3 DNA: TGTGCCAGCAGCTTCGGGACTAGCCTTGGAGAGCAGTTCTTC
J gene: TRBJ2-2; clone size: few; V gene: TRBV20-1; D gene: TRBD2; CDR3 protein: CSALTSGNTGELFF; CDR3 DNA: TGCAGTGCTTTGACTAGCGGAAACACCGGGGAGCTGTTTTTT
J gene: TRBJ1-3; clone size: few; V gene: TRBV28; D gene: .; CDR3 protein: CASTSWKDSGNTIYF; CDR3 DNA: TGTGCCAGCACCTCATGGAAAGACTCTGGAAACACCATATATTTT
J gene: TRBJ2-6; clone size: .; V gene: TRBV6-1; D gene: .; CDR3 protein: CASSEASRSGANVLTF; CDR3 DNA: TGTGCCAGCAGTGAAGCAAGCCGCTCTGGGGCCAACGTCCTGACTTTC
J gene: TRBJ2-3; clone size: .; V gene: TRBV3-1; D gene: TRBD2; CDR3 protein: CASSPRLAGLTDTQYF; CDR3 DNA: TGTGCCAGCAGCCCGAGACTAGCGGGCCTCACAGATACGCAGTATTTT
J gene: TRBJ1-4; clone size: .; V gene: TRBV7-8; D gene: .; CDR3 protein: CASSVQGSTNEKLFF; CDR3 DNA: TGTGCCAGCAGCGTACAGGGTTCGACTAATGAAAAACTGTTTTTT
J gene: TRBJ2-7; clone size: few; V gene: TRBV20-1; D gene: .; CDR3 protein: CSASGLTYEQYF; CDR3 DNA: TGCAGTGCATCGGGACTTACCTACGAGCAGTACTTC
J gene: TRBJ1-5; clone size: many; V gene: TRBV27; D gene: .; CDR3 protein: CASAAVSGLGNQPQHF; CDR3 DNA: TGTGCCAGCGCCGCGGTGAGCGGACTCGGCAATCAGCCCCAGCATTTT
J gene: TRBJ2-5; clone size: many; V gene: TRBV19; D gene: TRBD2; CDR3 protein: CASRLAGDENQETQYF; CDR3 DNA: TGTGCCAGTAGACTAGCGGGAGATGAGAACCAAGAGACCCAGTACTTC
J gene: TRBJ2-7; clone size: few; V gene: TRBV11-2; D gene: .; CDR3 protein: CASSLDNQGIYEQYF; CDR3 DNA: TGTGCCAGCAGCTTAGATAACCAGGGGATATACGAGCAGTACTTC
J gene: TRBJ1-1; clone size: many; V gene: TRBV20-1; D gene: TRBD1; CDR3 protein: CSARGTGNTEAFF; CDR3 DNA: TGCAGTGCTAGAGGGACAGGGAACACTGAAGCTTTCTTT
J gene: TRBJ2-5; clone size: many; V gene: TRBV18; D gene: .; CDR3 protein: CASSPQALQETQYF; CDR3 DNA: TGTGCCAGCTCACCACAGGCCCTGCAAGAGACCCAGTACTTC
J gene: TRBJ1-2; clone size: few; V gene: TRBV16; D gene: TRBD1; CDR3 protein: CASSREDRDYGYTF; CDR3 DNA: TGTGCCAGCAGCCGCGAGGACAGGGACTATGGCTACACCTTC
J gene: TRBJ2-3; clone size: few; V gene: TRBV18; D gene: TRBD2; CDR3 protein: CASSPSTSGSADTQYF; CDR3 DNA: TGTGCCAGCTCACCATCGACTAGCGGGAGCGCAGATACGCAGTATTTT
J gene: TRBJ2-4; clone size: .; V gene: TRBV3-1; D gene: .; CDR3 protein: CASSPTRGENIQYF; CDR3 DNA: TGTGCCAGCAGCCCGACTAGGGGAGAAAACATTCAGTACTTC
J gene: TRBJ1-1; clone size: many; V gene: TRBV6-5; D gene: .; CDR3 protein: CASSYRGGAGNSVSEAFF; CDR3 DNA: TGTGCCAGCAGTTACAGGGGGGGGGCAGGGAATAGTGTCTCTGAAGCTTTCTTT
J gene: TRBJ2-7; clone size: .; V gene: TRBV6-1; D gene: TRBD2; CDR3 protein: CASTRTTSGSPYEQYF; CDR3 DNA: TGTGCCAGCACTAGGACCACTAGCGGGAGTCCGTACGAGCAGTACTTC
J gene: TRBJ2-4; clone size: few; V gene: TRBV20-1; D gene: .; CDR3 protein: CSARARGEAKNIQYF; CDR3 DNA: TGCAGTGCTAGAGCCAGAGGGGAAGCCAAAAACATTCAGTACTTC
J gene: TRBJ2-5; clone size: many; V gene: TRBV12-3/TRBV12-4; D gene: .; CDR3 protein: CASSPMPPYQETQYF; CDR3 DNA: TGTGCCAGCAGTCCGATGCCCCCTTACCAAGAGACCCAGTACTTC
J gene: TRBJ2-7; clone size: few; V gene: TRBV6-1; D gene: TRBD2; CDR3 protein: CASSSPGQRGYEQYF; CDR3 DNA: TGCGCCAGCAGCTCTCCAGGGCAGCGGGGCTACGAGCAGTACTTC
J gene: TRBJ1-1; clone size: many; V gene: TRBV19; D gene: TRBD1; CDR3 protein: CASTLGDRSNTEAFF; CDR3 DNA: TGTGCCAGTACCCTCGGGGACAGGTCGAACACTGAAGCTTTCTTT
J gene: TRBJ2-7; clone size: .; V gene: TRBV6-1; D gene: .; CDR3 protein: CASTLGNPSYEQYF; CDR3 DNA: TGTGCCAGCACCCTAGGAAACCCTTCCTACGAGCAGTACTTC
J gene: TRBJ1-5; clone size: .; V gene: TRBV6-2/TRBV6-3; D gene: .; CDR3 protein: CASSIRQNSNQPQHF; CDR3 DNA: TGTGCCAGCAGTATACGACAGAATAGCAATCAGCCCCAGCATTTT